A selection of T cell receptor beta chains follows, all from one sample in a study of blood T cell repertoires in COVID-19. Sequencing was performed with immunoSEQ multiplex PCR; in TCRdb, only in-frame clones are kept and a portion is missing. In the table there are roughly 180,000 clones, less than 85% of which are singletons. Sequencing used peripheral blood. Source of these receptors: a woman aged 60-75 years with COVID-19, enrolled during active disease. The CDR3 runs from the conserved cysteine through the conserved F or W. The order of the fields is D gene, V gene, J gene, clone size, CDR3 protein, CDR3 DNA. D genes are given only for firm matches. Expanded clones are given a class, and other clones once, few, many or no size at all.

TRBD1	TRBV11-2	TRBJ1-4	-	CASSPGTGGEKLFF	TGTGCCAGCAGCCCGGGGACAGGGGGGGAAAAACTGTTTTTT
TRBD1	TRBV12-3/TRBV12-4	TRBJ1-6	-	CASTGGRDSPLHF	TGTGCCAGCACAGGGGGGCGAGATTCACCCCTCCACTTT
TRBD2	TRBV19	TRBJ2-2	-	CASSIGLAGVAGELFF	TGTGCCAGTAGTATTGGGCTAGCGGGAGTCGCCGGGGAGCTGTTTTTT
TRBD2	TRBV28	TRBJ2-1	-	CASEASGSSYNEQFF	TGTGCCAGCGAGGCTAGCGGGAGCTCCTACAATGAGCAGTTCTTC
-	TRBV29-1	TRBJ2-3	once	CSVRGPSRDTQYF	TGCAGCGTTAGGGGCCCCTCCCGGGATACGCAGTATTTT
-	TRBV6-5	TRBJ1-5	-	CASRRGASNQPQHF	TGTGCCAGCAGGCGGGGGGCGAGCAATCAGCCCCAGCATTTT
TRBD1	TRBV4-3	TRBJ1-2	-	CASSQDKGAGGYTF	TGCGCCAGCAGCCAAGATAAGGGGGCCGGTGGCTACACCTTC
TRBD2	TRBV12-3/TRBV12-4	TRBJ2-3	-	CASSLFRGSNHF	TGTGCCAGCAGTTTATTTCGCGGGAGTAACCATTTT
TRBD1	TRBV24-1	TRBJ2-5	-	CATSDFQGADQETQYF	TGTGCCACCAGTGATTTCCAGGGGGCGGACCAAGAGACCCAGTACTTC
TRBD1	TRBV2	TRBJ1-5	-	CASLGQSNQPQHF	TGTGCCAGCTTGGGACAGAGCAATCAGCCCCAGCATTTT
-	TRBV15	TRBJ1-2	-	CATSRDIRDRDFYGYTF	TGTGCCACCAGCAGAGATATAAGAGACAGAGACTTTTATGGCTACACCTTC
-	TRBV19	TRBJ1-5	-	CASSIPRSAAGNQPQHF	TGTGCCAGTAGTATACCCCGGTCCGCGGCGGGCAATCAGCCCCAGCATTTT
-	TRBV27	TRBJ2-2	-	CASSGLGANTGELFF	TGTGCCAGCAGTGGACTCGGGGCGAACACCGGGGAGCTGTTTTTT
TRBD1	TRBV10-2	TRBJ1-2	-	CASTSTRTGGGYTF	TGCGCCAGCACCTCGACCCGGACAGGGGGCGGCTACACCTTC
-	TRBV11-2	TRBJ2-7	-	CASSHPGAYEQYF	TGTGCCAGCAGCCACCCAGGGGCCTACGAGCAGTACTTC
TRBD1	TRBV6-5	TRBJ1-5	-	CASRTTGASQPQHF	TGTGCCAGCAGGACAACAGGGGCAAGTCAGCCCCAGCATTTT
TRBD1	TRBV9	TRBJ1-6	-	CASSSSPGDRSYSPLHF	TGTGCCAGCAGCTCCTCTCCTGGGGACAGGTCCTATTCACCCCTCCACTTT
TRBD1	TRBV29-1	TRBJ1-1	-	CSARQGALNTEAFF	TGCAGCGCTAGACAGGGTGCCCTGAACACTGAAGCTTTCTTT
-	TRBV29-1	TRBJ1-3	-	CSVEEYRGPGNTIYF	TGCAGCGTTGAAGAGTATAGGGGTCCTGGAAACACCATATATTTT
TRBD1	TRBV27	TRBJ1-5	once	CASRPDRVSNQPQHF	TGTGCCAGCAGACCGGACAGGGTTAGCAATCAGCCCCAGCATTTT
-	TRBV9	TRBJ2-4	once	CASSPQEGDIQYF	TGTGCCAGCAGTCCCCAGGAGGGAGACATTCAGTACTTC
TRBD1	TRBV28	TRBJ1-4	-	CASSLSQGVGKLFF	TGTGCCAGCAGTTTAAGTCAGGGGGTTGGAAAACTGTTTTTT
-	TRBV30	TRBJ1-5	-	CAWSVRTGNQPQHF	TGTGCCTGGAGTGTACGGACGGGAAATCAGCCCCAGCATTTT
TRBD1	TRBV3-1/TRBV3-2	TRBJ2-2	-	CASSQAGGTGELFF	TGTGCCAGCAGCCAAGCAGGGGGCACCGGGGAGCTGTTTTTT
-	TRBV12-3/TRBV12-4	TRBJ1-5	-	CASSLYAGQPQHF	TGTGCCAGCAGTTTATATGCCGGGCAGCCCCAGCATTTT
TRBD1	TRBV5-1	TRBJ2-4	-	CASSHTPGETGGSTLAKNIQYF	TGCGCCAGCAGCCATACTCCCGGCGAGACAGGGGGCTCCACTTTAGCCAAAAACATTCAGTACTTC
-	TRBV7-9	TRBJ1-2	-	CASSLAVSGDLYGYTF	TGTGCCAGCAGCTTAGCTGTATCGGGTGACCTCTATGGCTACACCTTC
-	TRBV29-1	TRBJ1-2	-	CSVGLGGFVGYTF	TGCAGCGTTGGTCTCGGGGGATTTGTTGGCTACACCTTC
TRBD1	TRBV11-1	TRBJ1-2	-	CASSQGTGYGYTF	TGTGCCAGCAGCCAAGGGACAGGTTATGGCTACACCTTC
TRBD1	TRBV3-1/TRBV3-2	TRBJ1-5	-	CASSRTGSDQPQHF	TGTGCCAGCAGCCGGACAGGGTCGGATCAGCCCCAGCATTTT
-	TRBV24-1	TRBJ2-3	-	CATSDRPTAVYF	TGTGCCACCAGTGATCGACCTACCGCGGTGTATTTT
-	TRBV5-6	TRBJ1-4	-	CASSLDSSEKLFF	TGTGCCAGCAGCCTTGACTCGAGCGAAAAACTGTTTTTT
TRBD2	TRBV4-2	TRBJ2-1	-	CASSQDRLAGNEQFF	TGTGCCAGCAGCCAAGATCGACTAGCTGGAAATGAGCAGTTCTTC
-	TRBV27	TRBJ2-3	once	CASSRSGFSDTQYF	TGTGCCAGCAGCCGGAGTGGTTTTTCGGATACGCAGTATTTT
TRBD1	TRBV6-5	TRBJ1-3	-	CASSKEGAVGNTIYF	TGTGCCAGCAGTAAGGAGGGGGCGGTCGGAAACACCATATATTTT
TRBD1	TRBV6-6	TRBJ2-2	-	CASSYRDRGWTGELFF	TGTGCCAGCAGTTACCGGGACAGGGGGTGGACCGGGGAGCTGTTTTTT
-	TRBV10-3	TRBJ2-5	-	CAISEGEVDKETQYF	TGTGCCATCAGTGAAGGAGAAGTGGACAAAGAGACCCAGTACTTC
-	TRBV19	TRBJ1-5	-	CASTPLGGGNQPQHF	TGTGCCAGTACCCCCCTGGGGGGAGGCAATCAGCCCCAGCATTTT
-	TRBV19	TRBJ2-2	-	CASSVDWAGELFF	TGTGCCAGTAGTGTGGATTGGGCGGGGGAGCTGTTTTTT
-	TRBV6-1	TRBJ1-3	-	CASSEALGPGNTIYF	TGTGCCAGCAGTGAAGCGCTGGGGCCTGGAAACACCATATATTTT
-	TRBV29-1	TRBJ2-5	-	CSVAQSFQETQYF	TGCAGCGTTGCACAGAGCTTCCAAGAGACCCAGTACTTC
-	TRBV28	TRBJ2-3	-	CASMSENRDTQYF	TGTGCCAGCATGAGTGAAAACCGAGATACGCAGTATTTT
-	TRBV4-3	TRBJ1-1	-	CASSQEEGRNTEAFF	TGCGCCAGCAGCCAAGAAGAGGGCAGGAACACTGAAGCTTTCTTT
TRBD2	TRBV4-2	TRBJ2-7	-	CASSQDRLAGGYEQYF	TGTGCCAGCAGCCAAGACAGACTAGCGGGAGGATACGAGCAGTACTTC
TRBD2	TRBV30	TRBJ2-5	-	CAWSVTGGPETQYF	TGTGCCTGGAGTGTAACGGGAGGGCCTGAGACCCAGTACTTC
-	TRBV7-2	TRBJ2-2	-	CASSLTGNTGELFF	TGTGCCAGCAGCCTGACAGGAAACACCGGGGAGCTGTTTTTT
TRBD1	TRBV19	TRBJ1-4	few	CASSIRDRGATNEKLFF	TGTGCCAGTAGTATTCGGGACAGGGGCGCAACTAATGAAAAACTGTTTTTT
TRBD1	TRBV30	TRBJ1-5	-	CAWGDRRNQPQHF	TGTGCCTGGGGGGACAGGAGGAATCAGCCCCAGCATTTT
-	TRBV11-1	TRBJ2-5	once	CASSRGGQTQYF	TGTGCCAGCAGCCGAGGGGGACAGACCCAGTACTTC
-	TRBV19	TRBJ1-3	-	CASSISGSAGNTIYF	TGTGCCAGTAGTATATCAGGGTCGGCTGGAAACACCATATATTTT
-	TRBV7-6	TRBJ2-2	-	CASSFSGPNTGELFF	TGTGCCAGCAGCTTTAGCGGTCCGAACACCGGGGAGCTGTTTTTT
-	TRBV6-5	TRBJ2-5	-	CASSLEETQYF	TGTGCCAGCAGTTTAGAGGAGACCCAGTACTTC
-	TRBV6-2/TRBV6-3	TRBJ2-1	once	CASSYGLAMKQFF	TGTGCCAGCAGTTACGGGCTAGCAATGAAGCAGTTCTTC
TRBD1	TRBV18	TRBJ1-2	-	CASSPLDRVNYGYTF	TGTGCCAGCTCACCGTTGGACAGGGTTAACTATGGCTACACCTTC
TRBD2	TRBV7-9	TRBJ2-3	-	CASSTFRRNRAREGPLSTDTQYF	TGTGCCAGCAGCACCTTCCGTCGGAATCGGGCGCGGGAGGGCCCTCTTTCCACAGATACGCAGTATTTT
TRBD2	TRBV28	TRBJ2-7	once	CASSFPGLAGDHEQYF	TGTGCCAGCAGTTTCCCGGGACTAGCGGGAGATCACGAGCAGTACTTC
-	TRBV14	TRBJ2-2	many	CASSQDLVGELFF	TGTGCCAGCAGCCAAGATTTAGTGGGGGAGCTGTTTTTT
TRBD1	TRBV27	TRBJ2-5	-	CASSSPTGQETQYF	TGTGCCAGCAGTTCCCCGACAGGGCAAGAGACCCAGTACTTC
-	TRBV29-1	TRBJ2-2	-	CSVGEHQVSGELFF	TGCAGCGTAGGGGAACACCAGGTATCCGGGGAGCTGTTTTTT
-	TRBV5-6	TRBJ1-3	-	CASSLAGAGGNTIYF	TGTGCCAGCAGCTTGGCAGGGGCAGGTGGAAACACCATATATTTT